The subject of this entry is one TCR beta chain. Its recognized antigen is unknown. Base qualities are missing; no much larger clone stands one base away. V and J are trimmed by 6 bases and 1 base, and the gene matches miss 1 base of the junction. From the germline V gene, CDR1 is MDHEN and CDR2 is SYDVKM. From cysteine to phenylalanine, the CDR3 is 13 amino acids long. Only the CDR3 DNA is retained, 39 bases long and in frame from the first base. This specimen comes from a study of blood T cell repertoires in COVID-19 (dated by TCRdb to 2018 to 2020). Regarding the study in general: Collaborator samples came from the United States, Italy and Spain and covered acute and convalescent phases of COVID-19. The prospective study material was composed of cDNA or gDNA derived from T cells, B-cell-depleted T cells, or PBMCs. Deeply sampled blood TCRbeta repertoires from subjects exposed to, actively infected with, or recovered from COVID-19 were included in the dataset. The repertoires were released in a freely available public database intended as a resource for research on the immune response to SARS-CoV-2. The samples were drawn from the first 160 participants of the ongoing ImmuneRACE study and from 1,254 subjects provided by 6 global collaborators. A de-identified subject ID, COVID-19 status, age in years and sex were almost always included in the sample metadata. HLA class I and class II types, where available, came from metadata supplied by the sample provider rather than from assay-based typing.

TCRbeta CDR3 regions were amplified from genomic DNA by means of the immunoSEQ Assay, a bias-controlled multiplex PCR. The study's processing was this. Nucleated cell counts per sample were estimated from amplification of reference gene primers within the assay. To quantify the absolute abundance of each unique TCRbeta CDR3 rearrangement, sequence reads were collapsed and filtered. For each sample, productive Simpson clonality was calculated as the square root of Simpson's diversity index across productive rearrangements. TCRdb retrieved this table from immuneACCESS and kept in-frame rearrangements only. Not all clones are present; in checked studies, unresolved V genes account for under half, and no reason is known for the remainder. From that table come the V and J calls and clone size; the DNA was used to work out D and trimming. This sample holds nearly 200,000 clones; about four fifths were observed only once. The top ten clonotypes cover approximately 5.1% of the sample.

What the research found in general, with its limitations: Clinical and demographic metadata were provided uncurated, with the amount varying by source and participant.

Whole blood was collected in K2EDTA tubes by collaborating institutions according to the institutions' own protocols. For TCRbeta analysis, collaborators shipped samples in one of three forms: frozen whole blood, isolated PBMCs, or DNA extracted from either of those sample types. This TCR was recovered from a woman aged 65 to 85 with active or convalescent COVID-19. The sample consisted of peripheral blood. The chain employs TRBV28 and TRBJ1-1, with 8 bases in between that match TRBD1. The CDR3 in this case is CASRGTGNTEAFF. The nucleotides are TGTGCCAGCAGAGGGACAGGGAACACTGAAGCTTTCTTT. The reference TRBV28 and TRBJ1-1 proteins fill in what lies around the CDR3, so the full variable domain reads DVKVTQSSRYLVKRTGEKVFLECVQDMDHENMFWYRQDPGLGLRLIYFSYDVKMKEKGDIPEGYSVSREKKERFSLILESASTNQTSMYLCASRGTGNTEAFFGQGTRLTVV.